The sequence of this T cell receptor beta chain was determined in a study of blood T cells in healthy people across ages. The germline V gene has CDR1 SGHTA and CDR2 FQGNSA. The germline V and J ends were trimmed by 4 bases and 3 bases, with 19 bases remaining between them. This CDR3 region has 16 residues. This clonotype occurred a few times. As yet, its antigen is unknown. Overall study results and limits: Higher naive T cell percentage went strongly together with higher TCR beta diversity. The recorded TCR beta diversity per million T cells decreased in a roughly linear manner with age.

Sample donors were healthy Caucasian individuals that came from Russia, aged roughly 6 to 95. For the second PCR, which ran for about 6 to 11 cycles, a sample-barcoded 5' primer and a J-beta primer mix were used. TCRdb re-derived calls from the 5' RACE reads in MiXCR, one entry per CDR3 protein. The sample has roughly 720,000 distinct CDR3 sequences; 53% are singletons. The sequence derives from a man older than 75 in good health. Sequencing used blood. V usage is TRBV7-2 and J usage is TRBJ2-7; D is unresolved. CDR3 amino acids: CASSSGWSTTDYEQYF. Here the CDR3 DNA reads TGTGCCAGCAGCTCCGGTTGGTCCACAACTGACTACGAGCAGTACTTC.